The 18 T cell receptor beta chains listed next were all sequenced from one sample in a study of T-cell memory formation after mild COVID-19. TCRdb reprocessed the 5' RACE reads via MiXCR and lists one record per CDR3 protein. The repertoire has around 320,000 distinct CDR3 sequences, around 30% of them found once; the top ten carry approximately 12%. The sequencing input was PBMCs or a T cell subset sorted from them (not recorded which). Source of these receptors: an adult woman who had mild COVID-19 (a few samples of this study predate the infection). Cell type and time point are not known.

This clonotype was found a few times. The chain has TRBV27 and TRBJ2-5, with TRBD2 matching 15 bases. CDR3 length equals 17 residues. Germline V gene sequence: CDR1 MNHEY, CDR2 SMNVEV (reference sequence). The ends lost 5 bases at V and 4 bases at J; junction bases unmatched: 8. The CDR3 DNA is TGTGCCAGCAGTCGGACTAGCGGGGGGGCCTTGACAGAGACCCAGTACTTC. Protein: CASSRTSGGALTETQYF.

This clonotype was counted only a few times. The CDR3 DNA sequence: TGTGCCAGCAGCGTGACTAGCGGGAGATTTGAGCAGTTCTTC. Translated: CASSVTSGRFEQFF. The rearrangement links TRBV9 to TRBJ2-1; 12 positions agree with TRBD2. V gave up 2 bases and J gave up 9 bases; unmatched junction bases: 3. The CDR3 is 14 residues long. CDR1 and CDR2 from the germline V gene are SGDLS and YYNGEE.

This chain's CDR3 is CASSIDWLGTGEQPQHF. CDR3 DNA sequence: TGTGCCAGTAGTATAGATTGGTTAGGGACAGGGGAGCAGCCCCAGCATTTT. This chain joins TRBV19 and TRBJ1-5; TRBD1 matches 10 bases. CDR1 and CDR2 from the germline V gene are LNHDA and SQIVND (reference sequence). The length of the CDR3 is 17 residues. With V trimmed by 0 bases and J by 7 bases, 9 bases remained unmatched.

This clonotype turned up a few times. The genes are TRBV9 and TRBJ2-7; D remains ambiguous. CDR3 length: 13 amino acids. From germline, CDR1 is SGDLS and CDR2 YYNGEE. Trimming took 0 bases from V and 0 from J, leaving 4 bases between them. DNA for the CDR3: TGTGCCAGCAGCGTAGGTGACTCCTACGAGCAGTACTTC. Amino acids: CASSVGDSYEQYF. The full variable domain, completed using reference TRBV9 and TRBJ2-7, is DSGVTQTPKHLITATGQRVTLRCSPRSGDLSVYWYQQSLDQGLQFLIQYYNGEERAKGNILERFSAQQFPDLHSELNLSSLELGDSALYFCASSVGDSYEQYFGPGTRLTVT.

The chain couples TRBV7-9 to TRBJ1-2; 11 bases are shared with TRBD1. V lost 5 bases, J lost 2 bases, and 4 bases stayed unmatched. CDR1 and CDR2 (germline): SEHNR, FQNEAQ (reference sequence). The CDR3 has 15 residues. The CDR3 DNA sequence: TGTGCCAGCAGCAAGGACAGGGGGCGGAACTATGGCTACACCTTC. This codes for CASSKDRGRNYGYTF.

V and J are TRBV12-3 or TRBV12-4 and TRBJ2-5; D remains ambiguous. Trimming removed 0 bases at V and 4 bases at J, with 24 bases between. The CDR3 is 19 residues long. The CDR3 loop is CASSLAPLGQASKGETQYF. The CDR3 coding sequence is TGTGCCAGCAGTTTAGCGCCGCTCGGGCAGGCTTCCAAGGGAGAGACCCAGTACTTC.

This clonotype has a handful of counts. This chain joins TRBV5-1 and TRBJ1-2, with TRBD1 matching 11 bases. Germline V gene data show CDR1 as SGHRS and CDR2 as YFSETQ. CDR3 length equals 15 residues. After removal of 4 bases from V and 4 bases from J, the junction contained 6 bases not matched to a gene. The CDR3, as DNA: TGCGCCAGCAGCCCATGGACAGGGGGCTCCTATGGCTACACCTTC. It encodes CASSPWTGGSYGYTF.

V and J are TRBV2 and TRBJ2-7; D might be TRBD1 (5 bases). Looked up from germline, CDR1 is SNHLY and CDR2 is FYNNEI. CDR3 length equals 15 residues. With 4 bases removed from V and 7 bases from J, the gap between germline ends came to 20 bases. DNA for the CDR3: TGTGCCAGCAGTGTCGAGACAGTCGACTTCGGTGAGCAGTACTTC. It translates to CASSVETVDFGEQYF.

The chain joins TRBV2 to TRBJ1-5; a weak D match, TRBD1 (6 bases). V lost 5 bases and J 1 base, leaving 18 bases between the germline ends. CDR1 SNHLY and CDR2 FYNNEI come from the germline V gene. The CDR3 is 17 residues long. The CDR3, as DNA: TGTGCCAGCAGTAGACCCCCAGGGGACGAAAGCAATCAGCCCCAGCATTTT. Its protein is CASSRPPGDESNQPQHF.

The chain joins TRBV24-1 to TRBJ1-2; 7 bases are a match to TRBD1. The CDR3 covers 13 residues. V dropped 4 bases and J dropped 5; count of bases not matched to a gene: 3. Germline values: CDR1 KGHDR, CDR2 SFDVKD. CDR3 DNA: TGTGCCACCAGTGACATACAGGGGTATGGCTACACCTTC. Translated, it gives CATSDIQGYGYTF.

The chain employs TRBV29-1 and TRBJ2-1; D call uncertain. This CDR3 has 13 residues. The germline V gene encodes CDR1 SQVTM and CDR2 ANQGSEA. Trimming took 3 bases from V and 5 from J, leaving 11 bases between them. The CDR3, as DNA: TGCAGCGTTGAGTCTTTACCGAACAATGAGCAGTTCTTC. As protein: CSVESLPNNEQFF.

The J gene is TRBJ2-7, the V gene TRBV4-3; D uncertain. The V end lost 4 bases, the J end lost 1 base, and 17 bases lay between the germline ends. CDR1 LGHNA and CDR2 YSLEER come from the germline V gene. The CDR3 totals 16 residues. CDR3 DNA: TGCGCCAGCAGCCGCTCTAGGATGCCCGATTCCTACGAGCAGTACTTC. It specifies CASSRSRMPDSYEQYF.

The chain carries TRBV5-1 and TRBJ2-7, with TRBD1 as a possible D gene (6 bases). CDR1 and CDR2 (germline): SGHRS, YFSETQ. V was trimmed by 4 bases and J by 6 bases, leaving 11 bases between them. CDR3 length equals 12 residues. CDR3 bases: TGCGCCAGCAGCCCAGAGGGGGTCGAGCAGTACTTC. Its protein product is CASSPEGVEQYF.

The rearrangement uses TRBV6-5 and TRBJ2-7; perhaps TRBD2 as D (6 bases). Germline values: CDR1 MNHEY, CDR2 SVGAGI. V lost 2 bases, J lost 2 bases, and 22 bases lay in between. The CDR3 extends over 18 amino acids. The CDR3 coding sequence is TGTGCCAGCAGTTACGCCAGACTTGCGGGACGGAAGACCTACGAGCAGTACTTC. Amino acid sequence: CASSYARLAGRKTYEQYF.

The chain links TRBV5-1 to TRBJ2-3; TRBD2 matches at 11 bases. The germline V gene encodes CDR1 SGHRS and CDR2 YFSETQ. The CDR3 has 18 residues. J gave up 7 bases and V 0 bases, and 13 bases lay outside the gene matches. As DNA, the CDR3 is TGCGCCAGCAGCTTGGCCCTGGACGGTAGCGGGGGGGCAAATACGCAGTATTTT. It is translated as CASSLALDGSGGANTQYF.

In its sample, this clonotype was seen a few times. This chain connects TRBV9 to TRBJ1-5; D remains ambiguous. The CDR3 is 13 amino acids. Per the germline V gene, CDR1 is SGDLS and CDR2 is YYNGEE. The V end lost 0 bases, the J end lost 7 bases, and 8 bases lay between the germline ends. This CDR3 reads CASSVGLAQPQHF. For the CDR3, the DNA is TGTGCCAGCAGCGTAGGCCTCGCCCAGCCCCAGCATTTT.

This clonotype has a handful of counts. The chain couples TRBV9 to TRBJ2-1, with a tentative D call TRBD1 (6 bases). Trimming shortened V by 0 bases and J by 2 bases, and 12 bases separated the two germline ends. The CDR3 is 16 residues long. Germline V gives CDR1 SGDLS, CDR2 YYNGEE. The CDR3 here is CASSVAAGDTYNEQFF. Here the CDR3 DNA reads TGTGCCAGCAGCGTAGCGGCAGGGGATACCTACAATGAGCAGTTCTTC.

This chain links TRBV6-1 with TRBJ2-1; the D gene is possibly TRBD2 (6 bases). V lost 11 bases and J 3 bases, leaving 17 bases between the germline ends. The CDR3 is 14 residues long. Germline CDR1 reads MNHNS; CDR2 reads SASEGT. CDR3 protein: CASAAEGYYNEQFF. The CDR3 DNA follows: TGTGCCTCGGCCGCGGAGGGTTACTACAATGAGCAGTTCTTC.